This TCR beta chain comes out of a study of blood T cell repertoires in COVID-19. Across the whole study: COVID-19 samples from acute and convalescent phases originated in the United States, Italy and Spain. Nucleic acid was either cDNA or gDNA, and it came from T cells, B-cell-depleted T cells, or PBMCs.

Authors' processing steps: Amplification from reference gene primers served as the basis for estimated nucleated cell counts. Method: immunoSEQ multiplex PCR; TCRdb's copy keeps in-frame clones and lacks some. D and trimming were read from the DNA, whereas the V and J calls and clone size are those reported in that table. The data hold 390,000 or so clones, with more than 80% observed a single time. CDR3 length: 16 amino acids. CDR1 is SGHVS and CDR2 is FNYEAQ in the germline V gene. With V trimmed by 5 bases and J by 5 bases, 13 bases remained unmatched. The sequencing sample was made of PBMCs or T cells enriched from blood (not recorded which). The chain recombines TRBV7-6 with TRBJ2-5, with 8 bases that match TRBD1. This clonotype was obtained from a man aged 18 to 30 who had recovered from COVID-19. Here the CDR3 reads CASSDRSGQGGETQYF. CDR3 DNA sequence: TGTGCCAGCAGCGACCGAAGCGGACAGGGCGGGGAGACCCAGTACTTC.